This entry concerns a single TCR beta chain. Its specificity is not known. Libraries were prepared by immunoSEQ multiplex PCR; TCRdb keeps only in-frame clonotypes and omits some of them. Altogether around 35,000 clones are present, about 81% being singletons, with the ten largest covering around a fifth. Trimming took off 2 bases at V and 3 bases at J, with 3 bases between the two ends. CDR3 length: 12 residues. The germline gives CDR1 MNHEY, CDR2 SVGAGI. The source of the sample is a study of OX40 agonist ivuxolimab in advanced cancers. Study-wide results and limits: Certain nonresponders likewise exhibited a low normalized T-cell clonal expansion.

The material was CD4+ or CD8+ T cells sorted from blood, obtained in a trial of the OX40 agonist ivuxolimab. This sequence originates from an adult with an advanced solid tumor such as melanoma, head and neck, liver or kidney cancer. The chain couples TRBV6-5 to TRBJ2-3, with D hard to call. This CDR3 reads CASSYLTDTQYF. In nucleotides, the CDR3 is TGTGCCAGCAGTTACCTAACAGATACGCAGTATTTT.